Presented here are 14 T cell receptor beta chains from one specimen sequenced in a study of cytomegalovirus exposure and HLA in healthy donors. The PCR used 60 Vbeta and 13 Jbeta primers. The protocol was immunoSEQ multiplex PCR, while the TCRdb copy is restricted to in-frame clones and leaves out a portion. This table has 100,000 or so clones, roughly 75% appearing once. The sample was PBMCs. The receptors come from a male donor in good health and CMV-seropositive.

DNA of the CDR3: TGCGCCAGCAGCACAGGGGGTGCGTCCGGGGAGCTGTTTTTT. Protein: CASSTGGASGELFF. J is TRBJ2-2 and V is TRBV5-1, with 8 bases fitting TRBD1. CDR3 length equals 14 residues. CDR1 is SGHRS and CDR2 is YFSETQ in the germline V gene. Losses at the gene ends were 4 bases for V and 6 bases for J; bases not matched to a gene: 5.

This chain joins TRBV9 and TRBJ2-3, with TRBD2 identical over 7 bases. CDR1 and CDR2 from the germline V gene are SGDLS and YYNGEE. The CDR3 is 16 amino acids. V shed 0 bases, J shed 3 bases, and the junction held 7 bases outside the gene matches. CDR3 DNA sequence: TGTGCCAGCAGCGTAGATGCCGGGGGGTGGACAGATACGCAGTATTTT. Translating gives CASSVDAGGWTDTQYF.

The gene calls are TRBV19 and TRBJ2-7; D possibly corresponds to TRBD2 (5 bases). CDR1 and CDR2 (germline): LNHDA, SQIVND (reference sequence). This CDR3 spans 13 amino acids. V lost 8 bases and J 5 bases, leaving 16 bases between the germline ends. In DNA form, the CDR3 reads TGTGCCAGTGGAGGACCGGGTGGGGACGAGCAGTACTTC. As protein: CASGGPGGDEQYF.

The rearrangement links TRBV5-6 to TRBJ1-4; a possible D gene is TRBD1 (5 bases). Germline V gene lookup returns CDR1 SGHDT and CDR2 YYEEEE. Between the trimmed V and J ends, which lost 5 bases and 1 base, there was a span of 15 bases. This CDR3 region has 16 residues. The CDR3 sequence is CASRLGAQGTNEKLFF. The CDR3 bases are TGTGCCAGCAGATTAGGGGCGCAGGGAACTAATGAAAAACTGTTTTTT.

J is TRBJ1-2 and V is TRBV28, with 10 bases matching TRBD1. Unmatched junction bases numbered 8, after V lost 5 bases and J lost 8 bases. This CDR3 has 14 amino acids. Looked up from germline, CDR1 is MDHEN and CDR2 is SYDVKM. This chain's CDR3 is CASSGTGVVWGYTF. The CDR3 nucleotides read TGTGCCAGCAGTGGGACAGGGGTGGTTTGGGGCTACACCTTC.

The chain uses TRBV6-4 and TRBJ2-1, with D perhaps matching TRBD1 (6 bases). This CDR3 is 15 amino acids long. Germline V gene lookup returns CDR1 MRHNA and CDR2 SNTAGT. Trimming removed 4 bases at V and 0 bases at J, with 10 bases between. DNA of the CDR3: TGTGCCAGCAGTGCAGAAGGGGGCTCCTACAATGAGCAGTTCTTC. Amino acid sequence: CASSAEGGSYNEQFF.

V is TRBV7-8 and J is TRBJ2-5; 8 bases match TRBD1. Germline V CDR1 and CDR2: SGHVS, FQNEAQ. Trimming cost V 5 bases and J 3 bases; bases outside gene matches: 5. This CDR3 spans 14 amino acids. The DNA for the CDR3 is TGTGCCAGCAGCGAGATGACAGGGGAAGAGACCCAGTACTTC. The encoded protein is CASSEMTGEETQYF.

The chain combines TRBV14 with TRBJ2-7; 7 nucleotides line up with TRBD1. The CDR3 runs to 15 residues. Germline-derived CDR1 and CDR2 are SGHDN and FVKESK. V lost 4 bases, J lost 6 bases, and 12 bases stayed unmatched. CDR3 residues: CASSPSPTGLGEQYF. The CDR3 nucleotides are TGTGCCAGCAGCCCCTCCCCGACAGGGCTCGGCGAGCAGTACTTC.

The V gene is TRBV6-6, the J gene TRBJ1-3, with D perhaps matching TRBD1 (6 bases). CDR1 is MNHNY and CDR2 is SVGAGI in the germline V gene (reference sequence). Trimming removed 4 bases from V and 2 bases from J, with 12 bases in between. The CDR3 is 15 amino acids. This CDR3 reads CASSSSQGTGNTIYF. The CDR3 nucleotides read TGTGCCAGCAGTTCCTCACAGGGAACTGGAAACACCATATATTTT.

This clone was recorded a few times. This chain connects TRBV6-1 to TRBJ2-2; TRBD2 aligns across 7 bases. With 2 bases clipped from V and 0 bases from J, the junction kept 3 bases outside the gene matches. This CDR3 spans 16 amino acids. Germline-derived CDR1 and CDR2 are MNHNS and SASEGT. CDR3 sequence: CASSEITSANTGELFF. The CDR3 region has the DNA TGTGCCAGCAGTGAAATTACTAGCGCGAACACCGGGGAGCTGTTTTTT.

CDR3 sequence: CAWNLAGRADTQYF. The DNA for the CDR3 is TGTGCCTGGAACCTAGCGGGGCGCGCAGATACGCAGTATTTT. The V gene is TRBV30, the J gene TRBJ2-3; TRBD2 matches 9 bases. The CDR3 runs 14 residues. Per germline, CDR1 GTSNPN and CDR2 SVGIG (reference sequence). V dropped 4 bases and J dropped 4; count of bases not matched to a gene: 6.

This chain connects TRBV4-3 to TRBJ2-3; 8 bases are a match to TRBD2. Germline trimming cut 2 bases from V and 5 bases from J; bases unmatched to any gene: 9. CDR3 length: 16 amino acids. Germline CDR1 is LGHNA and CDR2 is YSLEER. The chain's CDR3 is CASSQSGSGGGDTQYF. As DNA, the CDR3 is TGCGCCAGCAGCCAATCTGGAAGCGGGGGCGGAGATACGCAGTATTTT.

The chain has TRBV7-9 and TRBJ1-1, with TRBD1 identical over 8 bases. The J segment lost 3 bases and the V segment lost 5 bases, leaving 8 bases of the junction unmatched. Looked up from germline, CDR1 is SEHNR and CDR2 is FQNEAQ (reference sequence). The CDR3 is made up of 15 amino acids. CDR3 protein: CASSPHQGAHTEAFF. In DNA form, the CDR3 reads TGTGCCAGCAGCCCACACCAGGGGGCCCACACTGAAGCTTTCTTT. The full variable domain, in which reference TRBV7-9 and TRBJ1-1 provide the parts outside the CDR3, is DTGVSQNPRHKITKRGQNVTFRCDPISEHNRLYWYRQTLGQGPEFLTYFQNEAQLEKSRLLSDRFSAERPKGSFSTLEIQRTEQGDSAMYLCASSPHQGAHTEAFFGQGTRLTVV.

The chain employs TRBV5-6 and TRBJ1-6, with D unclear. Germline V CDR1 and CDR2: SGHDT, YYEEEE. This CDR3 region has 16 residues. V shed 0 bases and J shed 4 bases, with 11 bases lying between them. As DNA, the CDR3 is TGTGCCAGCAGCTTGGTCGCGGGCTTTTATAATTCACCCCTCCACTTT. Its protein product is CASSLVAGFYNSPLHF.